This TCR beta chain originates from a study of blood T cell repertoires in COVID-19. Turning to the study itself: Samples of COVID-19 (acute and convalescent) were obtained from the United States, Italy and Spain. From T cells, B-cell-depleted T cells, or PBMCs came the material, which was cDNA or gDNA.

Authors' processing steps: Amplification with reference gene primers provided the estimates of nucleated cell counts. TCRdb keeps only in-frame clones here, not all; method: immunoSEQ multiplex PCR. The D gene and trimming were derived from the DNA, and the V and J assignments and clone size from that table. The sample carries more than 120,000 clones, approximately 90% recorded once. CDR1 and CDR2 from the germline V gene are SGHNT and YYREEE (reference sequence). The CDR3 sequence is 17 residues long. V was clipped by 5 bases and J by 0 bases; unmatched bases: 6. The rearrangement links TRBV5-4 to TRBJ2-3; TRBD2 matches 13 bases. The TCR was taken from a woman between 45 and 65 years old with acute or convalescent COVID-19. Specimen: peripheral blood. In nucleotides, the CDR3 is TGTGCCAGCAGTTTTACTAGCGGGAGGGGTAGCACAGATACGCAGTATTTT. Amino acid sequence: CASSFTSGRGSTDTQYF.